A selection of T cell receptor beta chains follows, all from one sample in a study of T-cell memory formation after mild COVID-19. TCRdb recomputed calls from the 5' RACE reads with MiXCR, one row per CDR3 protein. The data contain more than 300,000 distinct CDR3 sequences, 14% of them singletons. Material: PBMCs or a T cell subset sorted from them (not recorded which). The receptors derive from a man between 18 and 29 years old who had mild COVID-19 (a few samples of this study predate the infection). Cell type and time point are not known. CDR3s include the opening cysteine and the closing phenylalanine or tryptophan. Fields, in order: clone size, J gene, CDR3 length, D gene, V gene, CDR3 DNA, CDR3 protein. D genes are given only for firm matches. For some rows the clone size is stated as once, few or many, or as a class when expanded; others skip it.

abundance: -
j_gene: TRBJ1-1
len: 12
d_gene: -
v_gene: TRBV29-1
CDR3nt: TGCAGCGTTTTAGGAGGGGGGGACGAAGCTTTCTTT
CDR3aa: CSVLGGGDEAFF

abundance: -
j_gene: TRBJ2-7
len: 12
d_gene: -
v_gene: TRBV19
CDR3nt: TGTGCCAGTAGCGCCCACTCCTACGAGCAGTACTTC
CDR3aa: CASSAHSYEQYF

abundance: few
j_gene: TRBJ1-5
len: 16
d_gene: TRBD1
v_gene: TRBV6-2/TRBV6-3
CDR3nt: TGTGCCAGCTCCACCTGGAGACAGGGGGTACACCAGCCCCAGCATTTT
CDR3aa: CASSTWRQGVHQPQHF

abundance: -
j_gene: TRBJ1-5
len: 14
d_gene: TRBD1
v_gene: TRBV2
CDR3nt: TGTGCCAGCAGTTTCCAGGGGGGCAATCAGCCCCAGCATTTT
CDR3aa: CASSFQGGNQPQHF

abundance: -
j_gene: TRBJ1-1
len: 13
d_gene: -
v_gene: TRBV7-3
CDR3nt: TGTGCCACCGCCCGGGGGGCGAACACTGAAGCTTTCTTT
CDR3aa: CATARGANTEAFF

abundance: many
j_gene: TRBJ2-5
len: 14
d_gene: TRBD2
v_gene: TRBV25-1
CDR3nt: TGTGCCAGCAGTGAAGCGGGGGGAAAAGAGACCCAGTACTTC
CDR3aa: CASSEAGGKETQYF

abundance: -
j_gene: TRBJ2-3
len: 17
d_gene: TRBD2
v_gene: TRBV18
CDR3nt: TGTGCCAGCTCACCAACCGGGACTAGCTGGGGAACAGATACGCAGTATTTT
CDR3aa: CASSPTGTSWGTDTQYF

abundance: -
j_gene: TRBJ2-3
len: 16
d_gene: TRBD2
v_gene: TRBV5-4
CDR3nt: TGTGCCAGCAGCTTAAGACTAGCGGGGGGGCAAGATACGCAGTATTTT
CDR3aa: CASSLRLAGGQDTQYF

abundance: -
j_gene: TRBJ2-1
len: 16
d_gene: TRBD1
v_gene: TRBV9
CDR3nt: TGTGCCAGCAGCAATATGGCGGGACAGGGGGAAGATGAGCAGTTCTTC
CDR3aa: CASSNMAGQGEDEQFF

abundance: few
j_gene: TRBJ2-7
len: 15
d_gene: -
v_gene: TRBV3-2
CDR3nt: TGTGCCAGCAGCCAAAATTCAGGTTTCAGGGACGAGCAGTACTTC
CDR3aa: CASSQNSGFRDEQYF

abundance: -
j_gene: TRBJ2-2
len: 15
d_gene: TRBD2
v_gene: TRBV9
CDR3nt: TGTGCCAGCAGCGTTTTAGCGGGGGGCCCCGGGGAGCTGTTTTTT
CDR3aa: CASSVLAGGPGELFF

abundance: -
j_gene: TRBJ2-3
len: 13
d_gene: -
v_gene: TRBV4-1
CDR3nt: TGCGCCAGCAGCCAAGAAGACGGATATACGCAGTATTTT
CDR3aa: CASSQEDGYTQYF

abundance: few
j_gene: TRBJ2-3
len: 16
d_gene: -
v_gene: TRBV5-1
CDR3nt: TGCGCCAGCAGCTCCCGGGCCCGAGGGCCCACAGATACGCAGTATTTT
CDR3aa: CASSSRARGPTDTQYF

abundance: -
j_gene: TRBJ1-1
len: 16
d_gene: TRBD1
v_gene: TRBV6-4
CDR3nt: TGTGCCAGCAGTGAGAGCACCGGGACAGGGGGCGGGAGAGCTTTCTTT
CDR3aa: CASSESTGTGGGRAFF

abundance: many
j_gene: TRBJ2-3
len: 18
d_gene: TRBD2
v_gene: TRBV11-2
CDR3nt: TGTGCCAGCAGCTTAGGGGGACTAGCGGGGGCCCCGGTGAATACGCAGTATTTT
CDR3aa: CASSLGGLAGAPVNTQYF

abundance: few
j_gene: TRBJ2-7
len: 15
d_gene: -
v_gene: TRBV5-1
CDR3nt: TGCGCCAGCAGCCCCAGGGGCCCGCTTTCCGGAGAGCAGTACTTC
CDR3aa: CASSPRGPLSGEQYF

abundance: once
j_gene: TRBJ2-1
len: 12
d_gene: -
v_gene: TRBV4-3
CDR3nt: TGCGCCAGCAGCCAAGAGGGCACTGAGCAGTTCTTC
CDR3aa: CASSQEGTEQFF

abundance: -
j_gene: TRBJ1-5
len: 14
d_gene: -
v_gene: TRBV28
CDR3nt: TGTGCCAGCAAGAACGCAGTTAGCAATCAGCCCCAGCATTTT
CDR3aa: CASKNAVSNQPQHF

abundance: many
j_gene: TRBJ2-5
len: 12
d_gene: -
v_gene: TRBV4-3
CDR3nt: TGTGCCAGCAGCCAAGACAGGGAGACCCAGTACTTC
CDR3aa: CASSQDRETQYF

abundance: -
j_gene: TRBJ2-3
len: 15
d_gene: -
v_gene: TRBV20-1
CDR3nt: TGCAGTGCTAGTGTCCTACCGGCAAGCACAGATACGCAGTATTTT
CDR3aa: CSASVLPASTDTQYF

abundance: many
j_gene: TRBJ1-2
len: 13
d_gene: -
v_gene: TRBV12-3/TRBV12-4
CDR3nt: TGTGCCAGCAGCCTCGGGGCCAGCTATGGCTACACCTTC
CDR3aa: CASSLGASYGYTF

abundance: -
j_gene: TRBJ2-1
len: 15
d_gene: -
v_gene: TRBV7-3
CDR3nt: TGTGCCAGCAGAATTCACCGGGGGCTCAACAATGAGCAGTTCTTC
CDR3aa: CASRIHRGLNNEQFF

abundance: few
j_gene: TRBJ1-2
len: 15
d_gene: -
v_gene: TRBV5-1
CDR3nt: TGCGCCAGCAGCTTGGCCGGGGAGGATTTGGGAGGCTACACCTTC
CDR3aa: CASSLAGEDLGGYTF

abundance: -
j_gene: TRBJ1-5
len: 13
d_gene: -
v_gene: TRBV7-6
CDR3nt: TGTGCCAGCAGCCAGGGTTACTGGCAGCCCCAGCATTTT
CDR3aa: CASSQGYWQPQHF

abundance: many
j_gene: TRBJ2-5
len: 14
d_gene: -
v_gene: TRBV5-1
CDR3nt: TGCGCCAGCACCCCATGGGGGCGCGGAGAGACCCAGTACTTC
CDR3aa: CASTPWGRGETQYF

abundance: -
j_gene: TRBJ2-7
len: 18
d_gene: -
v_gene: TRBV7-9
CDR3nt: TGTGCCAGCAGCTTGGTAGGGGTAGCGGCCTCCAGCTCCTACGAGCAGTACTTC
CDR3aa: CASSLVGVAASSSYEQYF

abundance: many
j_gene: TRBJ2-5
len: 16
d_gene: -
v_gene: TRBV5-1
CDR3nt: TGCGCCAGCAGCTTGACCGGACGGATGAATCAAGAGACCCAGTACTTC
CDR3aa: CASSLTGRMNQETQYF

abundance: -
j_gene: TRBJ1-6
len: 14
d_gene: TRBD1
v_gene: TRBV5-1
CDR3nt: TGCGCCAGCAGCGCCGGGACAGTAAATTCACCCCTCCACTTT
CDR3aa: CASSAGTVNSPLHF

abundance: few
j_gene: TRBJ1-5
len: 16
d_gene: -
v_gene: TRBV5-1
CDR3nt: TGCGCCAGCAGCCCGGGACACCCCTATAGCAATCAGCCCCAGCATTTT
CDR3aa: CASSPGHPYSNQPQHF

abundance: -
j_gene: TRBJ2-3
len: 13
d_gene: -
v_gene: TRBV12-3/TRBV12-4
CDR3nt: TGTGCCAGCAGGCCGGCTAGCACAGATACGCAGTATTTT
CDR3aa: CASRPASTDTQYF

abundance: once
j_gene: TRBJ1-1
len: 14
d_gene: -
v_gene: TRBV6-5
CDR3nt: TGTGCCAGCAGGAGGGGGGTAGGGAACACTGAAGCTTTCTTT
CDR3aa: CASRRGVGNTEAFF

abundance: -
j_gene: TRBJ2-3
len: 16
d_gene: TRBD2
v_gene: TRBV7-2
CDR3nt: TGTGCCAGCAGTCCTCGACTAGCGGGGGCCACAGATACGCAGTATTTT
CDR3aa: CASSPRLAGATDTQYF

abundance: many
j_gene: TRBJ2-2
len: 13
d_gene: -
v_gene: TRBV9
CDR3nt: TGTGCCAGCAGCGTAGAGAACACCGGGGAGCTGTTTTTT
CDR3aa: CASSVENTGELFF

abundance: few
j_gene: TRBJ1-2
len: 12
d_gene: -
v_gene: TRBV7-9
CDR3nt: TGTGCCAGCAGCTCCCCGACGGATGGCTACACCTTC
CDR3aa: CASSSPTDGYTF

abundance: -
j_gene: TRBJ1-1
len: 11
d_gene: -
v_gene: TRBV20-1
CDR3nt: TGCAGTGCTAGGCCCGGGGGCGAAGCTTTCTTT
CDR3aa: CSARPGGEAFF

abundance: few
j_gene: TRBJ2-1
len: 16
d_gene: TRBD1
v_gene: TRBV5-1
CDR3nt: TGCGCCAGCAGCTTCTCCATGACAGGGGTATACAATGAGCAGTTCTTC
CDR3aa: CASSFSMTGVYNEQFF

abundance: -
j_gene: TRBJ2-5
len: 13
d_gene: -
v_gene: TRBV19
CDR3nt: TGTGCCAGTTCAGACGGAATCCAAGAGACCCAGTACTTC
CDR3aa: CASSDGIQETQYF

abundance: many
j_gene: TRBJ1-2
len: 17
d_gene: -
v_gene: TRBV9
CDR3nt: TGTGCCAGCAGCCCCCATAGTGGACCGTACCCTCCCTATGGCTACACCTTC
CDR3aa: CASSPHSGPYPPYGYTF

abundance: -
j_gene: TRBJ1-5
len: 16
d_gene: -
v_gene: TRBV4-1
CDR3nt: TGCGCCAGCAGCCCGGAGGTAACGGTATCAAATCAGCCCCAGCATTTT
CDR3aa: CASSPEVTVSNQPQHF

abundance: -
j_gene: TRBJ2-3
len: 11
d_gene: -
v_gene: TRBV29-1
CDR3nt: TGCAGCCCCAGAATAACAGATACGCAGTATTTT
CDR3aa: CSPRITDTQYF

abundance: few
j_gene: TRBJ2-5
len: 17
d_gene: TRBD1
v_gene: TRBV4-1
CDR3nt: TGCGCCAGCAGCCAAGCGGCCGGGACAGGGGGCTTAGGGACCCAGTACTTC
CDR3aa: CASSQAAGTGGLGTQYF

abundance: -
j_gene: TRBJ2-2
len: 14
d_gene: -
v_gene: TRBV15
CDR3nt: TGTGCCACCTGGAGGGGGGCGAGCACCGGGGAGCTGTTTTTT
CDR3aa: CATWRGASTGELFF